This T cell receptor (beta chain) was sequenced during a study of cytomegalovirus exposure and HLA in healthy donors listed by TCRdb under 2017. Context from the whole study: In an earlier analysis of several hundred of the donors, under 300 Gb of sequence data and 117 million unique TCR beta sequences from roughly 200 million T cells were reported. Across 300 to 500 genotyped donors of the cohort, an average of about 240,000 unique TCR beta nucleotide sequences per donor were sequenced, and around 19% of those sequences were non-productive. HLA typing covered class I and class II loci at four-digit resolution. An early release covering roughly 600 HLA-typed donors comprised 300 to 350 gigabases of sequencing data and approximately 80 million unique TCR sequences. The genetic ancestry cluster associated with self-reported Caucasian donors included approximately 85% of the 300 to 400 genotyped donors. Donor age, sex, ethnicity and CMV serostatus were compiled alongside the repertoire data. Rather than using new phenotypic data, the later analysis identified candidate immune exposures from TCR beta sequences and from how often those sequences occurred across donors. The number of typed donors differed by locus: 629-630 for A, B, C, DRB1 and DQB1; approximately 520 for DQA1; 606 for DPA1; and roughly 450 for DPB1. The T cell repertoires of about 700 subjects were profiled by immunosequencing and related to cytomegalovirus serostatus. Genome-wide SNP genotypes for about 65% of the 666 donors were used in a later genetic analysis, which treated that subset as a discovery cohort. All discovery cohort repertoires had been generated on a single sequencing platform. To predict cytomegalovirus infection status, the study combined high-throughput TCR immunosequencing, statistical association of individual TCRs with disease status, and machine learning. An earlier analysis of roughly 600 of the donors used high-throughput TCR beta sequencing to judge whether each TCR beta V gene segment behaved as functional or pseudogenic. A later analysis re-analyzed previously published TCR beta repertoires from 666 donors and added high-resolution HLA genotyping to study TCR occurrence patterns. Five DR-DQ haplotypes were handled as single units for association and clustering because linkage in the cohort was strong. The aim of the study was to test whether cataloging public T cell receptors could identify signatures of past pathogen exposure. Besides the first cohort of around 700 subjects, a separate validation cohort made up of 120 or so different subjects was used. What the authors observed across the whole study: A later analysis found that HLA-associated TCR beta chains were more clonally expanded and had lower generation probabilities than equally common non-associated chains. Assigning TCR associations to individual alleles was difficult when HLA alleles, especially DR and DQ, strongly co-occurred. A further reported finding was that TCR beta sequences accurately predicted the HLA-A and HLA-B alleles for most subjects in the first cohort. Most CMV-associated TCR beta chains appeared to be HLA-restricted in a later analysis, and the HLA associations seemed to be driven largely by CMV exposure. Because some donors lacked HLA typing at each locus, the association tests relied only on the typed subset. The cohort was sequenced for TCR beta chains only, and without alpha or paired-chain data the features that could be detected were limited. A later analysis reported that several top co-occurrence clusters appeared linked to parvovirus B19, influenza, CMV and Epstein-Barr virus. The classifier was reported to diagnose cytomegalovirus status with high specificity and sensitivity in both the original cohort and the validation cohort. Because counts were too low, roughly 17 rarely observed V segments, including chromosome 9 orphons, were left out of the earlier analysis of approximately 580 of the donors. While some public TCRs were present in many individuals, most TCR sequences turned up only very rarely across donors. V-gene and J-gene trimming of TCR beta chains was associated with a missense DCLRE1C variant in a later genetic analysis, and the association was replicated in an independent cohort. Roughly uniform sequencing depth across donors was assumed in presence/absence analyses, although this assumption may not hold. The study listed 150 to 200 TCR beta chains as associated with cytomegalovirus. A few of the identified cytomegalovirus-associated TCR beta chains were confirmed in vitro to be specific for cytomegalovirus antigens. Correlated functional status among segregating V segments might be attributable to linkage disequilibrium, but an unknown experimental factor could not be ruled out. In an earlier analysis of 450 to 750 of the donors, most TCR beta V segments appeared in productive rearrangements about 87% or about 30% of the time, broadly matching IMGT annotations. A later genetic analysis reported fewer N-insertions in productive TCRs among donors in an Asian-associated ancestry cluster than the 666-donor mean. CMV serostatus was the only immune exposure information available for the cohort. It was suggested by the authors that the approach could potentially be generalized to other disease states and immunological phenotypes. At a false discovery rate of 0.05, a later analysis linked some 17,000 TCR beta sequences to specific HLA alleles. Because the 87-base-pair reads could not distinguish some IMGT-functional V segments, including TRBV6-2 and TRBV6-3, those segments were excluded. The sequencing pipeline was judged likely to have produced a cluster of highly shared sequence variants as a technical artifact. According to a later analysis, TCR association rates differed among HLA loci, with DRB1 alleles showing the most associated TCRs and HLA-C alleles showing the fewest.

From cysteine to phenylalanine, the CDR3 is 13 amino acids long. Only CDR3 DNA remains: 39 bases, in frame from the first base. V is reduced by 7 bases and J by 10 bases, leaving a spacing of 17 bases between them. Sequences MNHEY (CDR1) and SVGAGI (CDR2) are obtained from the germline V gene. The cohort was made up of approximately 700 healthy bone marrow donors. At the time of sampling, all cohort members were nominally healthy, though unrecorded immune exposures were likely present. The donor was CMV seronegative and was included in the group of approximately 350 seronegative cohort members. A peripheral blood sample was provided by each donor, and peripheral blood mononuclear cells were used for TCR beta sequencing. Genomic DNA was extracted from the blood cell samples with the Qiagen DNeasy Blood Extraction Kit. This clone turned up a few times. This clone's antigen is unknown. Per-nucleotide qualities are absent, and no much larger clonotype sits a single base away.

Library preparation employed the immunoSEQ multiplex PCR assay. A mixture of 60 forward primers for TCR Vbeta segments and 13 reverse primers for TCR Jbeta segments was used in the multiplex PCR. Amplification of the CDR3 region of rearranged TCR beta genes was performed with a multiplex PCR assay on genomic DNA. The Illumina HiSeq System was used to sequence the amplified TCR beta libraries as 87-base-pair reads. The authors processed their data as follows. In a later analysis, around 80 million unique TCR beta chains were counted across the roughly 670 repertoires, and roughly 11 million of these chains were shared by at least two donors. Raw reads were error-corrected and collapsed into unique sequences by a nearest-neighbor algorithm in which closely related sequences were merged to remove PCR and sequencing errors. CDR3 sequences were aligned to IMGT reference sequences to assign V, D and J gene segments. For a sequence to be retained, a match of at least six nucleotides was required to both a V gene segment and a J gene segment. A rearrangement was called productive if the CDR3 had no stop codons and remained in frame with V and J, and every other rearrangement was called non-productive. CDR3 was defined according to IMGT convention as the region running from the second conserved V-encoded cysteine to the conserved J-encoded phenylalanine. The earlier analysis of 587 of the donors excluded sequences that lacked an unambiguous match to a single V gene segment. In an earlier analysis of several hundred of the donors, a V segment was called functional when productive rearrangements were above 56.7%, and segregating when the standard deviation between donors exceeded 5%. To diagnose cytomegalovirus status from the catalog of TCR beta chain sequences, a statistical classification framework was built. A later analysis assigned V and J genes by comparing TCR nucleotide sequences with IMGT/GENE-DB human TR gene sequences. The TCRdist pipeline was used in a later analysis to assign CDR3 sequences and most-parsimonious VDJ recombination scenarios. In a later analysis, each TCR beta chain was defined by its CDR3 amino acid sequence together with its V-gene family, and reads without a unique V-gene family were excluded. A later analysis removed 600 or so highly shared, low-generation-probability nucleotide sequences to deal with suspected cross-contamination and a sequencing artifact. A later analysis calculated a clonal expansion index for each public chain from normalized within-repertoire ranks of inferred template counts. In a later analysis, generation probabilities were computed using a VDJ recombination model fitted to out-of-frame rearrangements, and the results were checked against IGoR. In a later analysis, hypergeometric tests were used to score TCR-TCR, TCR-HLA and TCR-CMV co-occurrence, with a repertoire-size bias correction applied to TCR pairs. To estimate false discovery rates, a later analysis permuted the HLA or CMV assignments 20 times. A later analysis grouped co-occurring TCRs with DBSCAN, adding TCRdist sequence similarity when clustering within HLA-allele-positive subsets. Co-occurrence clustering excluded repertoires with fewer than 30,000 or more than 120,000 public chains, plus five with anomalous nucleotide sharing. TCRdb obtained this table from immuneACCESS and retained in-frame rearrangements with V and J assigned. These tables miss some clones; where compared with another copy, unresolved V genes account for less than half of the shortfall, and the remainder is unexplained. Clone size and V and J calls were adopted from that table, with D and trimming inferred from the DNA. The sample data list some 110,000 clones, and approximately 16% of these were observed just once. The ten largest make up over 0.8% of the sample.

The source material was PBMCs. This chain is built from TRBV6-5 and TRBJ2-1; the D segment could be TRBD1, given 5 matching bases. The source is a female donor in good health and CMV-seronegative. The DNA sequence is as follows: TGTGCCAGCACCATCCCAGGGTTCACCGAGCAGTTCTTC. It encodes CASTIPGFTEQFF.